The clone carrying this T cell receptor beta chain was found many times. This CDR3 has 15 residues. Between the trimmed V and J ends, which lost 6 bases and 6 bases, there was a span of 24 bases. CDR1 is DFQATT and CDR2 is SNEGSKA in the germline V gene (reference sequence). This record comes from a study of response to subunit inactivated influenza vaccine. From the RT-PCR reads, TCRdb called clonotypes with MiXCR, one entry per CDR3 protein. The table shows around 200,000 distinct CDR3 sequences, with around 9% occurring only once. This clonotype originated in a man in his fifties who received an inactivated influenza vaccine. J is TRBJ2-7 and V is TRBV20-1; either TRBD1 or TRBD2 may supply D (8 bases each). The specimen was non-naive T cells sorted from PBMCs, collected on the day of vaccination. The CDR3 nucleotides are TGCAGTGCCACCTCGGGGGGGCAGGGGGCAGGCGAGCAGTACTTC. Translation: CSATSGGQGAGEQYF.